This T cell receptor (beta chain) was sequenced during a study of T cell responses to AZD1222 COVID-19 vaccine. Regarding the study as a whole: Nearly half of spike-specific TCRs reportedly target variant regions that are unmutated in the B.1.351 and B.1.1.7 variants. In a largely white British group with more females than males, clonal diversity was possibly underestimated.

Some clones are missing from TCRdb's copy, which holds only in-frame ones; the method was immunoSEQ multiplex PCR. The sample lists 150,000 to 200,000 clones; around 90% were seen once. Germline values: CDR1 MNHEY, CDR2 SMNVEV (reference sequence). V lost 5 bases, J lost 8 bases, and 15 bases lay in between. CDR3 size: 14 residues. As concerns this clone: Its antigen remains unidentified.

This receptor was obtained from an adult who received the AZD1222 COVID-19 vaccine. Sequenced material: peripheral blood, taken 28 days after the second AZD1222 dose. This rearrangement joins TRBV27 to TRBJ1-4, with D possibly matching TRBD1 (5 bases). The CDR3 loop reads CASSPGAGGEKLFF. The DNA of the CDR3 is TGTGCCAGCAGTCCCGGGGCCGGTGGGGAAAAACTGTTTTTT.